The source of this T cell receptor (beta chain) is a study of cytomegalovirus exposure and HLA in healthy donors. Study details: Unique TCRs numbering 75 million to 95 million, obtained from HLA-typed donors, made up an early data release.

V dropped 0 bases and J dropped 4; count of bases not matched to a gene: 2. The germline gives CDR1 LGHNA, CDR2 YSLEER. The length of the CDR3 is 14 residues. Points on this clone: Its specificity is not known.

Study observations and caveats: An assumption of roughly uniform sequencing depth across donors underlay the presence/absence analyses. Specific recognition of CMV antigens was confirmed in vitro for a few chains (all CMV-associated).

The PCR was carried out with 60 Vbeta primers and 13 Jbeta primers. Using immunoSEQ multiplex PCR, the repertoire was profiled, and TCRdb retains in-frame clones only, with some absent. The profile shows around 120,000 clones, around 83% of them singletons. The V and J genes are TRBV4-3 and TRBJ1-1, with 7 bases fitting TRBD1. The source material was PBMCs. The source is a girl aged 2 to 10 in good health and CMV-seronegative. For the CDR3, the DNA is TGCGCCAGCAGCCAAGAGGGACAGCTCACTGAAGCTTTCTTT. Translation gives CASSQEGQLTEAFF.